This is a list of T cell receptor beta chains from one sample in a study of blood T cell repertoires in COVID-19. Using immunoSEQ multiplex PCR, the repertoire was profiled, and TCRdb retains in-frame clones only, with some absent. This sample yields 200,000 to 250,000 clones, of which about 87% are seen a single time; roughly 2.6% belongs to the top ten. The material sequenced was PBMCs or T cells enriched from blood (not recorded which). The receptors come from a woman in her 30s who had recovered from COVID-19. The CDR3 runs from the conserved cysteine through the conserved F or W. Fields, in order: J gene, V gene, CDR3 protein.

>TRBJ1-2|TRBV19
CASSISQRTPNYGYTF
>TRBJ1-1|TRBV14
CASSQEIVRGPDEAFF
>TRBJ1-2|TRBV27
CASSPTGVDGYTF
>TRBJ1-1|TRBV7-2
CASSLGRVNTEAFF
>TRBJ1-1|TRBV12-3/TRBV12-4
CASSSGNTEAFF
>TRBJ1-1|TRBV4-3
CASSQGPTEAFF
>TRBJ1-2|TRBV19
CASSIGAAGGYTF
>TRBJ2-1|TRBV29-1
CSVAGYFGTGGYNEQFF
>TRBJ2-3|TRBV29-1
CSVVYRGRGDTQYF
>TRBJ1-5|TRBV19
CASSTVSNQPQHF
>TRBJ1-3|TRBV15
CATSKIGGLSSGNTIYF
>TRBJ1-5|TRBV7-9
CASSPDRFNQPQHF
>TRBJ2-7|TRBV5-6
CASSPGLYEQYF
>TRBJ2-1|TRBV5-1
CASSPGLAGGSYNEQFF
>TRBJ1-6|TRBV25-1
CASSRGGGSPLHF
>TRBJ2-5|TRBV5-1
CASSEGGSGPWETQYF
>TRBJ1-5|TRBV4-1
CASSQDLSGRDQPQHF
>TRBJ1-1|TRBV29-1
CSVSGGRNTEAFF
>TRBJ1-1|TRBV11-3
CASSPGQGGEAFF
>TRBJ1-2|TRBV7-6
CASSRGQGNGYTF
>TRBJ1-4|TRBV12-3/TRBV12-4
CASSFYINEKLFF
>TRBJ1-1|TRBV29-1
CSVDRGLGAFF
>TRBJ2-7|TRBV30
CAWVRDKPYEQYF
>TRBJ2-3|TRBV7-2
CASSTRLAGGLDTQYF
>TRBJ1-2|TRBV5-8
CASSMRQYGYTF
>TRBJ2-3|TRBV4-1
CASSQGTGAGDTQYF
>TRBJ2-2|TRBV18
CASSPLAANTGELFF
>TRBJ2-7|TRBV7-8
CASSLGGQLSYEQYF
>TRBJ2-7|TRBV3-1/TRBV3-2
CASSLRRRDRAKEQYF
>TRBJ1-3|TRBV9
CASSVAGFSGNTIYF
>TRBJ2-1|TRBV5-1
CASSLDGPKQFF
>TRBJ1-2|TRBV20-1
CSARVQGGYTF
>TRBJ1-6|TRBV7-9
CASSLAREISPLHF
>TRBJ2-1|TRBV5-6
CASSSSDREQFF
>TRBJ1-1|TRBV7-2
CASSLWGTQNTEAFF
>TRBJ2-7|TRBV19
CASASGYEQYF
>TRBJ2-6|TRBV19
CASSTGGPGANVLTF
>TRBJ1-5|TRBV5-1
CASSLVAGSNQPQHF
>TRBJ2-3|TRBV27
CASSLVAGSTWDTQYF
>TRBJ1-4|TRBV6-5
CASSPQGATNEKLFF
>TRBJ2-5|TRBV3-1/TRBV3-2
CASDGGAWETQYF
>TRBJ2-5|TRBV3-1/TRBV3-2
CASSQDPRAGRETQYF
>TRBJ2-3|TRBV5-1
CASSLDLAGGTDTQYF
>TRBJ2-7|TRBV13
CASSRFGTETDEQYF
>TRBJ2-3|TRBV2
CASSVRVPRTDTQYF
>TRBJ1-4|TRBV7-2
CASRGQGQANEKLFF
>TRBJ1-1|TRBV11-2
CASTPFYRMNTEAFF
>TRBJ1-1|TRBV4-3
CASSQAVRTEAFF
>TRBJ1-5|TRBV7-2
CASSLLDPPGNQPQHF
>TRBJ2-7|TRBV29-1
CSVGRTDSYEQYF
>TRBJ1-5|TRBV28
CASSPARQGGGQPQHF